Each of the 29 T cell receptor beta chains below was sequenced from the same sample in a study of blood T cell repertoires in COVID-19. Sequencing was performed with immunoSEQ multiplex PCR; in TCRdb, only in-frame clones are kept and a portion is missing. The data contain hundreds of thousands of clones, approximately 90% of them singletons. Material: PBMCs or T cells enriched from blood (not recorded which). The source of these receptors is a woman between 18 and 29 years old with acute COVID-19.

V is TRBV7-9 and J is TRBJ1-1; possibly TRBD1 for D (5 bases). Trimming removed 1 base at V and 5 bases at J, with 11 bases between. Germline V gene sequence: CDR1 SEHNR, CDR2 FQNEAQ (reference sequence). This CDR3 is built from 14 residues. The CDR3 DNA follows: TGTGCCAGCAGCTTAGATTTTAGGGGAACTGAAGCTTTCTTT. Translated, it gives CASSLDFRGTEAFF. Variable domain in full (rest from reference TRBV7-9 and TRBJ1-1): DTGVSQNPRHKITKRGQNVTFRCDPISEHNRLYWYRQTLGQGPEFLTYFQNEAQLEKSRLLSDRFSAERPKGSFSTLEIQRTEQGDSAMYLCASSLDFRGTEAFFGQGTRLTVV.

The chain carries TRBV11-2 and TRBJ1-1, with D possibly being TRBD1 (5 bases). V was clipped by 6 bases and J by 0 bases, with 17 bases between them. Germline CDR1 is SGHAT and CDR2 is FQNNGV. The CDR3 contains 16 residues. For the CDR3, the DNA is TGTGCCAGCAGTAAGGGTGGCGGGGGAGTGAACACTGAAGCTTTCTTT. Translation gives CASSKGGGGVNTEAFF.

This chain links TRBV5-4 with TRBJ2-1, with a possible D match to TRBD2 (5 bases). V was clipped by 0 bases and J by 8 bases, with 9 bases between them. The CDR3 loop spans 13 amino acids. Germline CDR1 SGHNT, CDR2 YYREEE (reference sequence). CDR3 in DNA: TGTGCCAGCAGCTTGGAATTTAGCGATGAGCAGTTCTTC. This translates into CASSLEFSDEQFF.

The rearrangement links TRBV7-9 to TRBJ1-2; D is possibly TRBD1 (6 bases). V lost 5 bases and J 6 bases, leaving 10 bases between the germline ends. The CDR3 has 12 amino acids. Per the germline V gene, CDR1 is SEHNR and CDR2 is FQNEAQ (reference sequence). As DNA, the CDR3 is TGTGCCAGCAGCCCTAACAGGGATGGCTACACCTTC. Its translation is CASSPNRDGYTF.

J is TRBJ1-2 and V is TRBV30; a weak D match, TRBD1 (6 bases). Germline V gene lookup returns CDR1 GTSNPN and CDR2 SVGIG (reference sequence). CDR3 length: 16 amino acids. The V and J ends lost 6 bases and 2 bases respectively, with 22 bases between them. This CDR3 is CACPLIGGGTNYGYTF. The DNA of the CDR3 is TGTGCCTGCCCTCTAATCGGCGGGGGGACAAACTATGGCTACACCTTC. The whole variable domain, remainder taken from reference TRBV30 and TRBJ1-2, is SQTIHQWPATLVQPVGSPLSLECTVEGTSNPNLYWYRQAAGRGLQLLFYSVGIGQISSEVPQNLSASRPQDRQFILSSKKLLLSDSGFYLCACPLIGGGTNYGYTFGSGTRLTVV.

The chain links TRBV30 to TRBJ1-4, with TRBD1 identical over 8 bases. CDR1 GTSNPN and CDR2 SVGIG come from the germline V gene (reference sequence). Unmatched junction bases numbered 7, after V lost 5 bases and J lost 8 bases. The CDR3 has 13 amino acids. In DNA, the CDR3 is TGTGCCTGGTGGGACAGGAGAAAAGAAAAACTGTTTTTT. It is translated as CAWWDRRKEKLFF.

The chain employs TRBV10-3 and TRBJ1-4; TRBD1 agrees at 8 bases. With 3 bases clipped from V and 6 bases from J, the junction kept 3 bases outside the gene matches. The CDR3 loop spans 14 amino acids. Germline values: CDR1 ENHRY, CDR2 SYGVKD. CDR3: CAISDQGADEKLFF. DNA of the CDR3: TGTGCCATCAGTGATCAGGGGGCGGATGAAAAACTGTTTTTT.

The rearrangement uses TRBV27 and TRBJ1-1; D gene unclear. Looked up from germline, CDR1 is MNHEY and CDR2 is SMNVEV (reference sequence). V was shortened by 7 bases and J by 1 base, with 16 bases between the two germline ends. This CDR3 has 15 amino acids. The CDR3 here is CASKSSQVGNTEAFF. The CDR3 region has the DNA TGTGCCAGCAAGTCTTCGCAGGTAGGGAACACTGAAGCTTTCTTT.

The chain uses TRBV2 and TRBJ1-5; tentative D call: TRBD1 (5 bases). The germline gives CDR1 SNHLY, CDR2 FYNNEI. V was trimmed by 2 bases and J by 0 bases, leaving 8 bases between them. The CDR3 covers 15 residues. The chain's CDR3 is CASSEQGLSNQPQHF. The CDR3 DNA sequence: TGTGCCAGCAGTGAACAGGGCCTTAGCAATCAGCCCCAGCATTTT.

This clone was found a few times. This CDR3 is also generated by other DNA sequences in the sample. The CDR3 region has the DNA TGTGCCAGCAGTGTATCAGGAAACTATGGCTACACCTTC. This codes for CASSVSGNYGYTF. The chain links TRBV2 to TRBJ1-2; no definite D call. The germline V gene has CDR1 SNHLY and CDR2 FYNNEI. V lost 4 bases and J 2 bases, leaving 8 bases between the germline ends. The CDR3 is made up of 13 amino acids. The variable domain in full, completed from reference TRBV2 and TRBJ1-2, reads EPEVTQTPSHQVTQMGQEVILRCVPISNHLYFYWYRQILGQKVEFLVSFYNNEISEKSEIFDDQFSVERPDGSNFTLKIRSTKLEDSAMYFCASSVSGNYGYTFGSGTRLTVV.

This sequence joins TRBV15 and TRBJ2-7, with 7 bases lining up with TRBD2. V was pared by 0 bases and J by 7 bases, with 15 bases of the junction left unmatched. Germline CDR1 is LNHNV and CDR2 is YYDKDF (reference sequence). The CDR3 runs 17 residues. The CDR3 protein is CATSRDLGGSTGWEQYF. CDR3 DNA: TGTGCCACCAGCAGAGATTTGGGGGGGTCAACCGGATGGGAGCAGTACTTC.

The CDR3 coding sequence is TGCGCCAGCAGCGATCTCGGGACAGGGATGGCTGAAGCTTTCTTT. Protein sequence: CASSDLGTGMAEAFF. The V gene is TRBV5-1, the J gene TRBJ1-1; 9 nucleotides match TRBD1. CDR1 is SGHRS, CDR2 YFSETQ, per germline. CDR3 length equals 15 residues. After removal of 4 bases from V and 6 bases from J, the junction contained 10 bases not matched to a gene.

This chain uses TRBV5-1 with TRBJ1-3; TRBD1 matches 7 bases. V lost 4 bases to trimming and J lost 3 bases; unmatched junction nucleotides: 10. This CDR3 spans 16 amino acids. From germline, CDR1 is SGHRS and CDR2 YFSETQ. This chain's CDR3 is CASSQRQGSSGNTIYF. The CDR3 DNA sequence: TGCGCCAGCAGCCAGAGACAGGGTAGCAGTGGAAACACCATATATTTT.

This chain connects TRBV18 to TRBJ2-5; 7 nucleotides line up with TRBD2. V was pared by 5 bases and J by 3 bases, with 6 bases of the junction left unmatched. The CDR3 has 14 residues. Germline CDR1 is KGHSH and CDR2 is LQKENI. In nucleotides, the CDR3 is TGTGCCAGCTCATGGGGGACTACTGAAGAGACCCAGTACTTC. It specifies CASSWGTTEETQYF. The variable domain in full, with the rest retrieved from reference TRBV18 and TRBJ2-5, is NAGVMQNPRHLVRRRGQEARLRCSPMKGHSHVYWYRQLPEEGLKFMVYLQKENIIDESGMPKERFSAEFPKEGPSILRIQQVVRGDSAAYFCASSWGTTEETQYFGPGTRLLVL.

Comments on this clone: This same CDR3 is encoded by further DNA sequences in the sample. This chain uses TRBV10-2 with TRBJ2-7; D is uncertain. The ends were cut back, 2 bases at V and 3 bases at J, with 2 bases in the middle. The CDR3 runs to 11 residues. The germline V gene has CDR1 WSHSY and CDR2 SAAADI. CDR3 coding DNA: TGCGCCAGCAGTGAGCGCTACGAGCAGTACTTC. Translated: CASSERYEQYF.

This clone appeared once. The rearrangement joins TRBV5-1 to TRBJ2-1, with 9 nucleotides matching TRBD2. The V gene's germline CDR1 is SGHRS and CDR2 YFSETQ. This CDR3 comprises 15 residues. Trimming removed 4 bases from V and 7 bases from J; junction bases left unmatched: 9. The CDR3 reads CASSLSGGAGNEQFF. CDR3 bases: TGCGCCAGCAGCCTTAGCGGGGGTGCCGGGAATGAGCAGTTCTTC.

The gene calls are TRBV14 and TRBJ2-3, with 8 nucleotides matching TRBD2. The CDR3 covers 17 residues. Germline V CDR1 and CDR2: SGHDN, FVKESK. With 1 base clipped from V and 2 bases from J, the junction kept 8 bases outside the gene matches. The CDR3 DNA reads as TGTGCCAGCAGCCAAGGTGTGGTAGCGGGGCACACAGATACGCAGTATTTT. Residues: CASSQGVVAGHTDTQYF.

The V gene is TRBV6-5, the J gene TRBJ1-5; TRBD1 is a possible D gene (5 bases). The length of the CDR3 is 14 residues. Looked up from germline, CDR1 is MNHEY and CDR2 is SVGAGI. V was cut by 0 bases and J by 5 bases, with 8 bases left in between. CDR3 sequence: CASSYSQGDQPQHF. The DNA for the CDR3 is TGTGCCAGCAGTTACTCTCAGGGCGATCAGCCCCAGCATTTT.

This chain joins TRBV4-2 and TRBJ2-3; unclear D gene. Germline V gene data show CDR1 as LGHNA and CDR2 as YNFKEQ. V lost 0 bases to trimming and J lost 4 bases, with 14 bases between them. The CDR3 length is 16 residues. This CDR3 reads CASSQDSNSKSDTQYF. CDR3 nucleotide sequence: TGTGCCAGCAGCCAAGATTCTAACAGCAAGTCAGATACGCAGTATTTT.

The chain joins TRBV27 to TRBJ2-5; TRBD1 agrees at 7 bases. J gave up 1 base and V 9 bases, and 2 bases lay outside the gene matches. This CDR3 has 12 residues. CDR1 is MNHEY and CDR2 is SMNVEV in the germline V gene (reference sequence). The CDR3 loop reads CARDRIQETQYF. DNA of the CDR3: TGTGCCAGGGACAGGATCCAAGAGACCCAGTACTTC.

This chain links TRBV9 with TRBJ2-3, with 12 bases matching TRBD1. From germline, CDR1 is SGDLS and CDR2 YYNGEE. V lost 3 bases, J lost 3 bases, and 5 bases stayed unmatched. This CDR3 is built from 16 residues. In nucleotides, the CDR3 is TGTGCCAGCAGCGGAGGGGACAGGGGGCCGACAGATACGCAGTATTTT. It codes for CASSGGDRGPTDTQYF.

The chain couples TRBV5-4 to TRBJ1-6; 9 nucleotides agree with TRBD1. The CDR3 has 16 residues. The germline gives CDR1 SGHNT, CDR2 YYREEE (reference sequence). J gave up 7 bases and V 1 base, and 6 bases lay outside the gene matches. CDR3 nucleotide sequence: TGTGCCAGCAGCTTGTGGGGGGACAGGGTGAATTCACCCCTCCACTTT. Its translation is CASSLWGDRVNSPLHF.

The CDR3 region is CASSLFPSGTQETQYF. The CDR3 DNA is TGCGCCAGCAGCTTGTTTCCTAGCGGGACCCAAGAGACCCAGTACTTC. This chain uses TRBV5-1 with TRBJ2-5; 9 positions agree with TRBD2. The CDR3 extends over 16 amino acids. Germline V gene sequence: CDR1 SGHRS, CDR2 YFSETQ. J lost 1 base, V lost 1 base, and 5 bases had no gene match.

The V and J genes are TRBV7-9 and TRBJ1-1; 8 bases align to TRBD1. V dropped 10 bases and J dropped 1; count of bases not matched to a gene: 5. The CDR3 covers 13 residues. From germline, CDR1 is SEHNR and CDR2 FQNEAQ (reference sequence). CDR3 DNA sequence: TGTGCCACCAACCAGGGGGCGAACACTGAAGCTTTCTTT. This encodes CATNQGANTEAFF. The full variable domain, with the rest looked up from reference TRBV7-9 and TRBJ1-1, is DTGVSQNPRHKITKRGQNVTFRCDPISEHNRLYWYRQTLGQGPEFLTYFQNEAQLEKSRLLSDRFSAERPKGSFSTLEIQRTEQGDSAMYLCATNQGANTEAFFGQGTRLTVV.

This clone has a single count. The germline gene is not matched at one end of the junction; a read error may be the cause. The CDR3 region is CASSLDSPNYGYTF. In DNA form, the CDR3 reads TGTGCCAGCAGTTTGGACAGTCCTAACTATGGCTACACCTTC. V and J are TRBV5-4 and TRBJ1-2; possible D gene TRBD1, 6 bases. CDR1 and CDR2 from the germline V gene are SGHNT and YYREEE (reference sequence). This CDR3 contains 14 residues.

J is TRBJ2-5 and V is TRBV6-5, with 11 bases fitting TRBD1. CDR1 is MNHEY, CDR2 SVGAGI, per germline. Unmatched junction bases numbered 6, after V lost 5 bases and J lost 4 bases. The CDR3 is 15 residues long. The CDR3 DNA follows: TGTGCCAGCAGTACCGGGACAGGGGGTTTAGAGACCCAGTACTTC. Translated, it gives CASSTGTGGLETQYF.

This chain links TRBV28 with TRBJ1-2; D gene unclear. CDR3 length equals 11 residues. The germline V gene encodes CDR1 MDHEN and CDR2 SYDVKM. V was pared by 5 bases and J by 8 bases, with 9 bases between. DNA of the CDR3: TGTGCCAGCAGTCCAAACACGGGCTACACCTTC. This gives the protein CASSPNTGYTF.

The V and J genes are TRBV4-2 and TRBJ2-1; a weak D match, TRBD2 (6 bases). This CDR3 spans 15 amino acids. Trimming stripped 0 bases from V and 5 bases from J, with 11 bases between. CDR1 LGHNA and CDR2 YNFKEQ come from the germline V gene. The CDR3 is CASSQEGGVHNEQFF. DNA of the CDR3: TGTGCCAGCAGCCAAGAGGGCGGGGTTCACAATGAGCAGTTCTTC.

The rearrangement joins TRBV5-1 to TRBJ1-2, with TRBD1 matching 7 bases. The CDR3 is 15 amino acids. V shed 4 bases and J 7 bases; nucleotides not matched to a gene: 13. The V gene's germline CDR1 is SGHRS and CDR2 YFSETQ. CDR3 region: CASSPSRTGRAGYTF. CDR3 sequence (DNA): TGCGCCAGCAGCCCCTCTCGGACAGGACGAGCTGGCTACACCTTC.